One sample yielded the 16 T cell receptor beta chains listed below, sequenced in a study of cytomegalovirus exposure and HLA in healthy donors. The primer mix had 60 Vbeta and 13 Jbeta primers. The repertoire was sequenced with immunoSEQ multiplex PCR; TCRdb's copy has only in-frame clones and lacks some. This table holds 95,000 to 150,000 clones, around 69% found once. The sequenced sample was PBMCs. Every receptor here comes from a woman between 40 and 55 years old in good health and CMV-seropositive.

The rearrangement uses TRBV13 and TRBJ2-3; a possible D gene is TRBD1 (5 bases). This CDR3 is 14 amino acids long. Deletions cut 4 bases from V and 3 bases from J, with 11 bases between. CDR1 and CDR2 from the germline V gene are PRHDT and FYEKMQ (reference sequence). The CDR3 region is CASSSGKGTDTQYF. Written as DNA, the CDR3 is TGTGCCAGCAGCTCAGGCAAGGGGACAGATACGCAGTATTTT.

The J gene is TRBJ2-1, the V gene TRBV28; D possibly corresponds to TRBD2 (6 bases). CDR1 is MDHEN, CDR2 SYDVKM, per germline. The CDR3 covers 15 residues. The V gene lost 6 bases and the J gene lost 4 bases, with 16 bases spanning the gap. The CDR3 is CASRVRDLEYNEQFF. DNA for the CDR3: TGTGCCAGCAGGGTAAGGGACTTAGAATACAATGAGCAGTTCTTC.

The chain is built from TRBV28 and TRBJ2-5; D perhaps matches TRBD2 (5 bases). This CDR3 contains 12 residues. V shed 7 bases and J shed 5 bases, with 11 bases lying between them. From germline, CDR1 is MDHEN and CDR2 SYDVKM. This CDR3 reads CASTLPGETQYF. CDR3 sequence (DNA): TGTGCCAGCACTCTCCCGGGGGAGACCCAGTACTTC.

The rearrangement joins TRBV30 to TRBJ1-6, with TRBD1 identical over 7 bases. Germline V gene data show CDR1 as GTSNPN and CDR2 as SVGIG (reference sequence). V lost 0 bases to trimming and J lost 7 bases; unmatched junction nucleotides: 3. The CDR3 totals 14 residues. The CDR3 reads CAWSVGTVNSPLHF. CDR3 bases: TGTGCCTGGAGTGTCGGGACAGTCAATTCACCCCTCCACTTT.

The rearrangement uses TRBV6-4 and TRBJ2-2, with a tentative D call TRBD2 (6 bases). This CDR3 comprises 14 residues. The germline V and J ends were trimmed by 8 bases and 3 bases, with 13 bases remaining between them. The germline CDR1 and CDR2 sequences are MRHNA and SNTAGT. CDR3 region: CASGASDYTGELFF. The CDR3 DNA follows: TGTGCCAGCGGGGCTAGCGACTACACCGGGGAGCTGTTTTTT.

Only a few counts were recorded for this clone. The chain has TRBV5-1 and TRBJ1-2; TRBD1 agrees at 7 bases. The germline CDR1 and CDR2 sequences are SGHRS and YFSETQ. The CDR3 runs 14 residues. Trimming removed 3 bases from V and 8 bases from J; junction bases left unmatched: 10. The CDR3 DNA is TGCGCCAGCAGCTCCCACCAGGGGGGCTACGGCTACACCTTC. Translating gives CASSSHQGGYGYTF.

For this clone: The same CDR3 arises from other DNA sequences in this sample as well. The rearrangement links TRBV13 to TRBJ1-5, with 8 bases identical to TRBD1. In germline, CDR1 is PRHDT, CDR2 FYEKMQ (reference sequence). With 4 bases clipped from V and 7 bases from J, the junction kept 6 bases outside the gene matches. This CDR3 contains 14 residues. DNA of the CDR3: TGTGCCAGCAGCTCTGGACAGGGCGAGCAGCCCCAGCATTTT. Protein product: CASSSGQGEQPQHF. Using reference TRBV13 and TRBJ1-5 for the parts outside the CDR3, the full variable domain is AAGVIQSPRHLIKEKRETATLKCYPIPRHDTVYWYQQGPGQDPQFLISFYEKMQSDKGSIPDRFSAQQFSDYHSELNMSSLELGDSALYFCASSSGQGEQPQHFGDGTRLSIL.

This chain connects TRBV5-5 to TRBJ2-7; TRBD1 matches at 7 bases. Germline CDR1 SGHKS, CDR2 YYEKEE (reference sequence). V was clipped by 0 bases and J by 2 bases; unmatched bases: 5. The CDR3 has 15 residues. CDR3 region: CASSLGTGPTYEQYF. Written as DNA, the CDR3 is TGTGCCAGCAGCTTGGGGACAGGCCCTACCTACGAGCAGTACTTC.

This chain connects TRBV6-1 to TRBJ2-3; the D gene is possibly TRBD2 (6 bases). The ends were cut back, 3 bases at V and 0 bases at J, with 10 bases in the middle. The CDR3 has 15 residues. Per the germline V gene, CDR1 is MNHNS and CDR2 is SASEGT. The CDR3 protein is CASSDFSGSTDTQYF. CDR3 nucleotide sequence: TGTGCCAGCAGTGATTTCAGCGGGAGCACAGATACGCAGTATTTT.

The chain recombines TRBV6-5 with TRBJ1-6; no definite D call. With 5 bases removed from V and 0 bases from J, the gap between germline ends came to 8 bases. CDR1 and CDR2 from the germline V gene are MNHEY and SVGAGI. This CDR3 contains 15 residues. CDR3 in amino acids: CASSRESSYNSPLHF. Written as DNA, the CDR3 is TGTGCCAGCAGTCGGGAGAGCTCCTATAATTCACCCCTCCACTTT.

This clone has more than one count but fewer than ten. The chain has TRBV5-1 and TRBJ2-7; 8 bases align to TRBD1. In germline, CDR1 is SGHRS, CDR2 YFSETQ. This CDR3 region has 15 residues. V was pared by 4 bases and J by 0 bases, with 6 bases of the junction left unmatched. CDR3 coding DNA: TGCGCCAGCAGCGGGGACAGGCGGGGCTCCTACGAGCAGTACTTC. This codes for CASSGDRRGSYEQYF.

J is TRBJ2-7 and V is TRBV7-9, with D tentatively TRBD1 (6 bases). The ends were cut back, 1 base at V and 6 bases at J, with 13 bases in the middle. The CDR3 has 14 residues. Germline assignment: CDR1 SEHNR and CDR2 FQNEAQ (reference sequence). The CDR3 reads CASSLVSLGGEQYF. DNA for the CDR3: TGTGCCAGCAGCTTAGTTTCTCTAGGGGGCGAGCAGTACTTC. The variable domain in full, with the rest retrieved from reference TRBV7-9 and TRBJ2-7, is DTGVSQNPRHKITKRGQNVTFRCDPISEHNRLYWYRQTLGQGPEFLTYFQNEAQLEKSRLLSDRFSAERPKGSFSTLEIQRTEQGDSAMYLCASSLVSLGGEQYFGPGTRLTVT.

This rearrangement joins TRBV15 to TRBJ2-7; 9 nucleotides line up with TRBD2. Per the germline V gene, CDR1 is LNHNV and CDR2 is YYDKDF (reference sequence). With 5 bases clipped from V and 7 bases from J, the junction kept 12 bases outside the gene matches. The CDR3 extends over 15 amino acids. The CDR3 reads CATSYHAGGVREQYF. As DNA, the CDR3 is TGTGCCACCAGCTATCACGCGGGAGGGGTGAGGGAGCAGTACTTC.

The chain carries TRBV9 and TRBJ2-3; the match to TRBD2 covers 7 bases. V lost 3 bases to trimming and J lost 1 base; unmatched junction nucleotides: 8. Germline CDR1 and CDR2: SGDLS and YYNGEE. This CDR3 contains 16 residues. The CDR3 region has the DNA TGTGCCAGCAGCGCTCAACTAGCGTTGGGCACAGATACGCAGTATTTT. Translated: CASSAQLALGTDTQYF. Filled out from reference TRBV9 and TRBJ2-3, the complete variable domain reads DSGVTQTPKHLITATGQRVTLRCSPRSGDLSVYWYQQSLDQGLQFLIQYYNGEERAKGNILERFSAQQFPDLHSELNLSSLELGDSALYFCASSAQLALGTDTQYFGPGTRLTVL.

This chain joins TRBV5-1 and TRBJ2-1; 7 positions match TRBD1. CDR1 SGHRS and CDR2 YFSETQ come from the germline V gene. The CDR3 runs to 15 residues. Trimming took 5 bases from V and 4 from J; bases not matched to a gene: 9. The CDR3 DNA sequence: TGCGCCAGCAGAACCGGGACAGAGATATACAATGAGCAGTTCTTC. Protein product: CASRTGTEIYNEQFF.

The gene calls are TRBV6-6 and TRBJ2-1; 7 nucleotides agree with TRBD2. This CDR3 contains 15 residues. CDR1 MNHNY and CDR2 SVGAGI come from the germline V gene (reference sequence). After removal of 5 bases from V and 6 bases from J, the junction contained 10 bases not matched to a gene. CDR3 amino acids: CASSRTGGLSNEQFF. CDR3 nucleotide sequence: TGTGCCAGCAGTCGAACGGGAGGTCTAAGCAATGAGCAGTTCTTC.